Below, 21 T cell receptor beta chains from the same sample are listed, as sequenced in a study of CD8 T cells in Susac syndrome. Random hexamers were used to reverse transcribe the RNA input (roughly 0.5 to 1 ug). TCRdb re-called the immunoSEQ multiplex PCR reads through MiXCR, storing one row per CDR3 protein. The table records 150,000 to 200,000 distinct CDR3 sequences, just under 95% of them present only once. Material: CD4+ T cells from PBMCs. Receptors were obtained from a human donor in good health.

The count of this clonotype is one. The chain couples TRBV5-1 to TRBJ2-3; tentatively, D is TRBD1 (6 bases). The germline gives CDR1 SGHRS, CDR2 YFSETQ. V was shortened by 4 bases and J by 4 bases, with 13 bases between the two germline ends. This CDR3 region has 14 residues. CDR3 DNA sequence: TGCGCCAGCAGCCTTGACAGGAGGTCAGATACGCAGTATTTT. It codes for CASSLDRRSDTQYF.

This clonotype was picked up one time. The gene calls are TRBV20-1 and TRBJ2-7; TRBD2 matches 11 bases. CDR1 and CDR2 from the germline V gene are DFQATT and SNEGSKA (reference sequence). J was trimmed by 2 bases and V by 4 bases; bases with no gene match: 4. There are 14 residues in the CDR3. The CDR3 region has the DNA TGCAGTGCTAAGACTAGCGGGGTTACCTACGAGCAGTACTTC. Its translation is CSAKTSGVTYEQYF.

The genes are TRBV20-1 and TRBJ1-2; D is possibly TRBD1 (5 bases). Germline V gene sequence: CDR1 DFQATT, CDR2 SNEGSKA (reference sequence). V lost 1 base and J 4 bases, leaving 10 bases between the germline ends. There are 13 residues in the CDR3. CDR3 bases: TGCAGTGCTAGAGGCGGGGCGACCTATGGCTACACCTTC. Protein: CSARGGATYGYTF.

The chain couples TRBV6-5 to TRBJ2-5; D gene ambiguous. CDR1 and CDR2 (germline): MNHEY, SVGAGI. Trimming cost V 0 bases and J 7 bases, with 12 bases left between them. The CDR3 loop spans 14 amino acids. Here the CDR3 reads CASSYSNGKGTQYF. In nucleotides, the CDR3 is TGTGCCAGCAGTTACTCGAACGGAAAAGGGACCCAGTACTTC.

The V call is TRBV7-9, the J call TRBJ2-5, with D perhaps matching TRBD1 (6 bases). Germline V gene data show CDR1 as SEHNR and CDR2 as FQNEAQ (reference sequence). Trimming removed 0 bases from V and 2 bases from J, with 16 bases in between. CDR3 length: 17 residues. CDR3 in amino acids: CASSLAPLGHTQETQYF. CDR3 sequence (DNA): TGTGCCAGCAGCTTAGCCCCCCTGGGACATACACAAGAGACCCAGTACTTC.

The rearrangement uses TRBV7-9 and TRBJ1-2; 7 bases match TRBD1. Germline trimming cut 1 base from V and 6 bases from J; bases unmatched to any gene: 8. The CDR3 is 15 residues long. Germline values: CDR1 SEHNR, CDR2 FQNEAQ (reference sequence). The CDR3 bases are TGTGCCAGCAGCTTAGAAGCAGGGGGAACAGATGGCTACACCTTC. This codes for CASSLEAGGTDGYTF.

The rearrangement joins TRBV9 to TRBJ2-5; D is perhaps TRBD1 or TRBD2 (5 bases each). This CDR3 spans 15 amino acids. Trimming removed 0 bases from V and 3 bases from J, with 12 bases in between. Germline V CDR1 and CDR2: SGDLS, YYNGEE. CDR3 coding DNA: TGTGCCAGCAGCGTAGCTGGAGGACACGAAGAGACCCAGTACTTC. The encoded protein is CASSVAGGHEETQYF.

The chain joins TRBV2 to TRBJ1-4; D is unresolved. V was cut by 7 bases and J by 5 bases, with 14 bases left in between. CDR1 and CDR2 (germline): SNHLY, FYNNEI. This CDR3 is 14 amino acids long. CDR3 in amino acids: CASTPWEENEKLFF. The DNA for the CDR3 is TGTGCCAGCACCCCTTGGGAGGAAAATGAAAAACTGTTTTTT.

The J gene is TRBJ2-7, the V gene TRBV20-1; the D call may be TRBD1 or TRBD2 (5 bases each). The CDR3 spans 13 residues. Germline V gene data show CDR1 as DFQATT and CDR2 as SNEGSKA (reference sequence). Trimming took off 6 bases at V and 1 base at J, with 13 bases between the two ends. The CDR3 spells CSAEPGTSYEQYF. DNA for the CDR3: TGCAGTGCCGAGCCGGGGACGTCCTACGAGCAGTACTTC.

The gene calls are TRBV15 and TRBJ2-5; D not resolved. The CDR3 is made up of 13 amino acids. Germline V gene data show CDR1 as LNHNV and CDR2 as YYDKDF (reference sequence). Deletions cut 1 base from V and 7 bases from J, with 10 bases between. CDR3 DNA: TGTGCCACCAGCAGAGCGAATGCAGGGACCCAGTACTTC. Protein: CATSRANAGTQYF.

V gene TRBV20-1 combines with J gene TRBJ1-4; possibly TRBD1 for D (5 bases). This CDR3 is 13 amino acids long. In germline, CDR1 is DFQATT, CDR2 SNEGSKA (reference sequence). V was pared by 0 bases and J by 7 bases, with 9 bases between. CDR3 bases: TGCAGTGCTAGAGATTCAGGGTTTGAAAAACTGTTTTTT. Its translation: CSARDSGFEKLFF.

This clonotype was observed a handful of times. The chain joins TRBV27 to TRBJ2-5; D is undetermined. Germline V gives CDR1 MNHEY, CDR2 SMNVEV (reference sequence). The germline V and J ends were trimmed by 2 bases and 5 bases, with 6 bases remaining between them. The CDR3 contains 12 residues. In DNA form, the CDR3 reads TGTGCCAGCAGTTTAGTCGGCGAGACCCAGTACTTC. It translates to CASSLVGETQYF.

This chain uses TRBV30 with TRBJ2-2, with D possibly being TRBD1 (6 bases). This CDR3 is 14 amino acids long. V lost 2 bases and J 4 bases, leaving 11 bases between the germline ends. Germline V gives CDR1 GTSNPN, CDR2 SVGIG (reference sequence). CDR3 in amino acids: CAWSWGQPTGELFF. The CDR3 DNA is TGTGCCTGGAGTTGGGGGCAACCCACCGGGGAGCTGTTTTTT.

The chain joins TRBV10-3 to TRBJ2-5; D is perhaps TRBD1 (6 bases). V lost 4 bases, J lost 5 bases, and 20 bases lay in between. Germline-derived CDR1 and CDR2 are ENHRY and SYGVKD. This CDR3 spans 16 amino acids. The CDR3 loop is CAISGSPITGSETQYF. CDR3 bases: TGTGCCATCAGTGGCTCCCCCATTACAGGGTCGGAGACCCAGTACTTC.

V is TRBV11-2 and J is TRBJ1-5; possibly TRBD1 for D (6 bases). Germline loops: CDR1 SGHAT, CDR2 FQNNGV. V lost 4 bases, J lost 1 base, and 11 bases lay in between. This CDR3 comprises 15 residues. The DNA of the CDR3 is TGTGCCAGCAGCTGGGGGCGAGGGAGCAATCAGCCCCAGCATTTT. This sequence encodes CASSWGRGSNQPQHF. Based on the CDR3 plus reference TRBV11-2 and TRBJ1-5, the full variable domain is EAGVAQSPRYKIIEKRQSVAFWCNPISGHATLYWYQQILGQGPKLLIQFQNNGVVDDSQLPKDRFSAERLKGVDSTLKIQPAKLEDSAVYLCASSWGRGSNQPQHFGDGTRLSIL.

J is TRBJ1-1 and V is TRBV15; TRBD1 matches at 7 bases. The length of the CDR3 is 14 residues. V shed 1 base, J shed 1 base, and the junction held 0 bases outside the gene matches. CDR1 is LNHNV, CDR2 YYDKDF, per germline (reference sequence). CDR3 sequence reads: CATSRGQGNTEAFF. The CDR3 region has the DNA TGTGCCACCAGCAGAGGACAGGGGAACACTGAAGCTTTCTTT.

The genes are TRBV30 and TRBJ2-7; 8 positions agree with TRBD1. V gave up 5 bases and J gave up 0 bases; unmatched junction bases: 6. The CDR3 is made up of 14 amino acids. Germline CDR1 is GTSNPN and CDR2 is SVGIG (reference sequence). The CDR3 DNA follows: TGTGCCTGGTCAACCGGGACAGGCTCCTACGAGCAGTACTTC. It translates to CAWSTGTGSYEQYF.

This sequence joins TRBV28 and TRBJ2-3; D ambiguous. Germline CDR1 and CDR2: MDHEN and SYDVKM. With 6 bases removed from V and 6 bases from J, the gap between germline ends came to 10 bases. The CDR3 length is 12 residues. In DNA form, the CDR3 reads TGTGCCAGCAGGTCGCAGCTTGATACGCAGTATTTT. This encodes CASRSQLDTQYF.

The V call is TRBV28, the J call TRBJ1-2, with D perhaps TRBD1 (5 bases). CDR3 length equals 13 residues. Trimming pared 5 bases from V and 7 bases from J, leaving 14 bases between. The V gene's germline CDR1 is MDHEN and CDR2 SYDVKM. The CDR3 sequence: CASSRTQGTGYTF. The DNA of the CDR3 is TGTGCCAGCAGTCGCACCCAGGGCACTGGCTACACCTTC.

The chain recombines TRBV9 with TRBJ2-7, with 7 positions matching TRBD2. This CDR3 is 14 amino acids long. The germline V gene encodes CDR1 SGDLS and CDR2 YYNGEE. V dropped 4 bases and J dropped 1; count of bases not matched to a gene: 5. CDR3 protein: CASSSQGGSYEQYF. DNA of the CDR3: TGTGCCAGCAGCTCTCAGGGAGGGTCCTACGAGCAGTACTTC.

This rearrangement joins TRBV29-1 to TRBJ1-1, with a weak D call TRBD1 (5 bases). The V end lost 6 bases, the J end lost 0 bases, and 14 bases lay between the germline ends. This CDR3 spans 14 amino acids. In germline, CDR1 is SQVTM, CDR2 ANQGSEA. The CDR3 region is CSVKQVVLNTEAFF. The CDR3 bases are TGCAGCGTCAAACAGGTAGTCTTGAACACTGAAGCTTTCTTT.